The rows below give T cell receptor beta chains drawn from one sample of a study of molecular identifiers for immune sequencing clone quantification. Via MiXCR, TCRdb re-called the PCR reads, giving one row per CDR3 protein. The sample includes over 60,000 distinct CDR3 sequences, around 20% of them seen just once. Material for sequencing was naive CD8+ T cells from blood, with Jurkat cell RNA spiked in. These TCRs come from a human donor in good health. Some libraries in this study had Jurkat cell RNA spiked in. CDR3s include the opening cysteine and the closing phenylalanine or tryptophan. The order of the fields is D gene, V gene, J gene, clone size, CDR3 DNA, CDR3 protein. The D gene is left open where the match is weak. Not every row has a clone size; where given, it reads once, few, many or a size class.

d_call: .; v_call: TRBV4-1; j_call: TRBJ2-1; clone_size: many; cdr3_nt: TGCGCCAGCAGCCAAGGGCAGCGGAGCTCCTACAATGAGCAGTTCTTC; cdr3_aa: CASSQGQRSSYNEQFF
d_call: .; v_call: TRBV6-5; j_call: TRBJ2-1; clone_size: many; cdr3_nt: TGTGCCAGCAGGGTATCTTTGGACGGATCTAGGGGTGACAATGAGCAGTTCTTC; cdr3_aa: CASRVSLDGSRGDNEQFF
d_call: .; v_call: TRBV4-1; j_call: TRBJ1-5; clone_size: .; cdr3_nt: TGCGCCAGCAGGGGACCAACGACAGGCCCTTGCCAGCCCCAGCATTTT; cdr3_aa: CASRGPTTGPCQPQHF
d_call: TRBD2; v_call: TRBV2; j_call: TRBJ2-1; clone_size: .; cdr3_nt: TGTGCCAGCACCGACCCGGGACTAGCGGGAGATGAGCAGTTCTTC; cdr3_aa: CASTDPGLAGDEQFF
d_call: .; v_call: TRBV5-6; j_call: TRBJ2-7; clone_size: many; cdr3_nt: TGTGCCAGCAGCTTGGCCGGGGGATTTCCCTACGAGCAGTACTTC; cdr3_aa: CASSLAGGFPYEQYF
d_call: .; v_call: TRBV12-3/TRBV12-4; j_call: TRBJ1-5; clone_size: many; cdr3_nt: TGTGCCAGCAGTTTGGCGGGTTGGAGCAATCAGCCCCAGCATTTT; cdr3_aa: CASSLAGWSNQPQHF
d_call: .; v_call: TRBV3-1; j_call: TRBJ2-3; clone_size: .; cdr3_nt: TGTGCCAGCAGCCAAGACTACCTGAGCACAGATACGCAGTATTTT; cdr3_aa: CASSQDYLSTDTQYF
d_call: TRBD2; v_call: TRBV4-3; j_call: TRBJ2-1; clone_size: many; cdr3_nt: TGCGCCAGCAGCCAAGATTTTCGCGGGAGGGCTGATGAGCAGTTCTTC; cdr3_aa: CASSQDFRGRADEQFF
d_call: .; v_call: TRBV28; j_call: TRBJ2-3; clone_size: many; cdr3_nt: TGTGCCAGCAGTCCCCGGACAACACATACGCAGTATTTT; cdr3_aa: CASSPRTTHTQYF
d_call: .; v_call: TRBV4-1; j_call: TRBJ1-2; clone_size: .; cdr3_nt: TGCGCCAGCAGCCAAATAACGAGCCGTCAAGCTAACTGTGGCTACACCTTC; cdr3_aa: CASSQITSRQANCGYTF
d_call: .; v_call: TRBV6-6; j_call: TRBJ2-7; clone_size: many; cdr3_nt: TGTGCCAGCAGTTACCTCGCGTCCCCGGAGGCCCACGAGCAGTACTTC; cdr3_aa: CASSYLASPEAHEQYF
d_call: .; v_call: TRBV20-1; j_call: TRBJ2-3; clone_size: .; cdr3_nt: TGCAGTGCTAGAGATTACTCTGCTGGGGTCCGATACACTGAGGCGGGAAGGCCCGGAGGTACGCAGTATTTT; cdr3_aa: CSARDYSAGVRYTEAGRPGGTQYF
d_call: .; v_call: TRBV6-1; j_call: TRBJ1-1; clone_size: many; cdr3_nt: TGTGCCAGCAGTGTAAGTCAGGGGACGGCTGAAGCTTTCTTT; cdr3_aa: CASSVSQGTAEAFF
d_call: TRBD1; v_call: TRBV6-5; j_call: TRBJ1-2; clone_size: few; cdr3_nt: TGTGCCAGCAGTTCCGGGACAGCGATTCCCTTAGATGGCTACACCTTC; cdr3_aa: CASSSGTAIPLDGYTF
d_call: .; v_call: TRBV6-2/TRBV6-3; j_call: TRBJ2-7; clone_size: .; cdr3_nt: TGTGCCAGCAGTTACTCGATTATCTACGAGCAGTACTTC; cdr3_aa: CASSYSIIYEQYF
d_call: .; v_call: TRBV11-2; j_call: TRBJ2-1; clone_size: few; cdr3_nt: TGTGCCAGCAGCTTAGTAAAAAAGAGCAGGGCTCTTTTACCTATAAGTGAGCAGTTCTTC; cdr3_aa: CASSLVKKSRALLPISEQFF
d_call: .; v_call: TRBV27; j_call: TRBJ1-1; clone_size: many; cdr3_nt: TGTGCCAGCAGTGTCGGGACCTTGAACACTGAAGCTTTCTTT; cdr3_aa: CASSVGTLNTEAFF
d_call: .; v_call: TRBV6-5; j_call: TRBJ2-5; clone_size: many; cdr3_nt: TGTGCCAGCAGTCCTACCGGGCCGGAAGACCAAGAGACCCAGTACTTC; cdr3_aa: CASSPTGPEDQETQYF
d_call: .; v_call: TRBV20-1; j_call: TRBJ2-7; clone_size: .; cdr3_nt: TGCAGTATCGGGGACAACTCCTACGAGCAGTACTTC; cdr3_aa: CSIGDNSYEQYF
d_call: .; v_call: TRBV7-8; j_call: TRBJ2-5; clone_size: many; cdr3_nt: TGTGCCAGCAGCTTGGGGTCCGGGTCACAAGAGACCCAGTACTTC; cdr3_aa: CASSLGSGSQETQYF
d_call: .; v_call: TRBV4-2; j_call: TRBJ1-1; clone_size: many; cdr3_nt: TGTGCCAGCAGCCAAGAAAGGGGGAAGAACACTGAAGCTTTCTTT; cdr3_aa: CASSQERGKNTEAFF
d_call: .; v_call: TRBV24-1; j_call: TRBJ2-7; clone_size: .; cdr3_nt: TGTGCCACCAGCTGGCGGCGACAGCGAAAAATTTCCTACGAGCAGTACTTC; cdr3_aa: CATSWRRQRKISYEQYF
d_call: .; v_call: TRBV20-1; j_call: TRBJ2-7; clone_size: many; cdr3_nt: TGCAGTGCTTCTAAGGGCAGGGTGAGAATGATAACCTACGAGCAGTACTTC; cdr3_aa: CSASKGRVRMITYEQYF
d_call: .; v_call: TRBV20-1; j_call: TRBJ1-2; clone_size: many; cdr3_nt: TGCAGTGCTAGAGATGAACTCCACAGCTCCTATGGCTACACCTTC; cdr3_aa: CSARDELHSSYGYTF
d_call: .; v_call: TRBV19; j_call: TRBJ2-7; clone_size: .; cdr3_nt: TGTGCCAGTAGTATTGTGGGGTACGAGCAGTACTTC; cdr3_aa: CASSIVGYEQYF
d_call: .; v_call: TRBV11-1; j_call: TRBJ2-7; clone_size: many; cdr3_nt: TGTGCCAGCAGTAAGGGCTACGAGCAGTACTTC; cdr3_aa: CASSKGYEQYF
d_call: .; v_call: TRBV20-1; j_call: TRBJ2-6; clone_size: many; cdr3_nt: TGCAGTGCTAGAGATCAGGGCGGCGGGGCCAACGTCCTGACTTTC; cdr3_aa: CSARDQGGGANVLTF
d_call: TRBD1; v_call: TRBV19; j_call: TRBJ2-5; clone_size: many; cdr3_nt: TGTGCCAGTAGTAGCAGACAGGGGGTTCGAGAGACCCAGTACTTC; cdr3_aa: CASSSRQGVRETQYF
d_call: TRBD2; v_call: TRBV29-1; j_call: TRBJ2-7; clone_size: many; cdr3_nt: TGCAGCGTTGCTTATCTCGCGGGAGTCGACGAGCAGTACTTC; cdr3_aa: CSVAYLAGVDEQYF
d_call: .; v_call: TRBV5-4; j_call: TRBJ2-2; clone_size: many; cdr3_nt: TGTGCCAGCAGCTTGCCAACCACCGGGACCCTCGCGAACACCGGGGAGCTGTTTTTT; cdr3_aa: CASSLPTTGTLANTGELFF